These 3 T cell receptor beta chains were sequenced from one sample in a study of blood T cell repertoires in COVID-19. Produced via immunoSEQ multiplex PCR; TCRdb's table is partial and in-frame only. The sample comprises roughly 250,000 clones, approximately 81% of which are singletons, and just under 1% rests with the top ten. Sequencing input: peripheral blood. These receptor sequences come from a man aged 35 to 55 with acute or convalescent COVID-19.

The chain carries TRBV2 and TRBJ1-1; 9 bases are a match to TRBD1. The J segment lost 1 base and the V segment lost 8 bases, leaving 5 bases of the junction unmatched. The germline CDR1 and CDR2 sequences are SNHLY and FYNNEI. The CDR3 totals 14 residues. CDR3 DNA: TGTGCCAGCGTAATGGACAGGGGGAACACTGAAGCTTTCTTT. Protein: CASVMDRGNTEAFF.

In this sample, this clone turned up many times. This chain joins TRBV6-5 and TRBJ1-5; D is possibly TRBD1 (6 bases). Trimming removed 7 bases at V and 0 bases at J, with 10 bases between. This CDR3 region has 14 residues. The germline CDR1 and CDR2 sequences are MNHEY and SVGAGI. The CDR3: CASKIQGSNQPQHF. The CDR3 nucleotides are TGTGCCAGCAAAATACAGGGTAGCAATCAGCCCCAGCATTTT.

The chain is built from TRBV5-6 and TRBJ1-1, with TRBD1 identical over 9 bases. The CDR3 runs 16 residues. With V trimmed by 2 bases and J by 1 base, 6 bases remained unmatched. The germline V gene encodes CDR1 SGHDT and CDR2 YYEEEE. CDR3 region: CASSFGTGRWNTEAFF. The CDR3 nucleotides are TGTGCCAGCAGCTTCGGGACAGGGAGGTGGAACACTGAAGCTTTCTTT.